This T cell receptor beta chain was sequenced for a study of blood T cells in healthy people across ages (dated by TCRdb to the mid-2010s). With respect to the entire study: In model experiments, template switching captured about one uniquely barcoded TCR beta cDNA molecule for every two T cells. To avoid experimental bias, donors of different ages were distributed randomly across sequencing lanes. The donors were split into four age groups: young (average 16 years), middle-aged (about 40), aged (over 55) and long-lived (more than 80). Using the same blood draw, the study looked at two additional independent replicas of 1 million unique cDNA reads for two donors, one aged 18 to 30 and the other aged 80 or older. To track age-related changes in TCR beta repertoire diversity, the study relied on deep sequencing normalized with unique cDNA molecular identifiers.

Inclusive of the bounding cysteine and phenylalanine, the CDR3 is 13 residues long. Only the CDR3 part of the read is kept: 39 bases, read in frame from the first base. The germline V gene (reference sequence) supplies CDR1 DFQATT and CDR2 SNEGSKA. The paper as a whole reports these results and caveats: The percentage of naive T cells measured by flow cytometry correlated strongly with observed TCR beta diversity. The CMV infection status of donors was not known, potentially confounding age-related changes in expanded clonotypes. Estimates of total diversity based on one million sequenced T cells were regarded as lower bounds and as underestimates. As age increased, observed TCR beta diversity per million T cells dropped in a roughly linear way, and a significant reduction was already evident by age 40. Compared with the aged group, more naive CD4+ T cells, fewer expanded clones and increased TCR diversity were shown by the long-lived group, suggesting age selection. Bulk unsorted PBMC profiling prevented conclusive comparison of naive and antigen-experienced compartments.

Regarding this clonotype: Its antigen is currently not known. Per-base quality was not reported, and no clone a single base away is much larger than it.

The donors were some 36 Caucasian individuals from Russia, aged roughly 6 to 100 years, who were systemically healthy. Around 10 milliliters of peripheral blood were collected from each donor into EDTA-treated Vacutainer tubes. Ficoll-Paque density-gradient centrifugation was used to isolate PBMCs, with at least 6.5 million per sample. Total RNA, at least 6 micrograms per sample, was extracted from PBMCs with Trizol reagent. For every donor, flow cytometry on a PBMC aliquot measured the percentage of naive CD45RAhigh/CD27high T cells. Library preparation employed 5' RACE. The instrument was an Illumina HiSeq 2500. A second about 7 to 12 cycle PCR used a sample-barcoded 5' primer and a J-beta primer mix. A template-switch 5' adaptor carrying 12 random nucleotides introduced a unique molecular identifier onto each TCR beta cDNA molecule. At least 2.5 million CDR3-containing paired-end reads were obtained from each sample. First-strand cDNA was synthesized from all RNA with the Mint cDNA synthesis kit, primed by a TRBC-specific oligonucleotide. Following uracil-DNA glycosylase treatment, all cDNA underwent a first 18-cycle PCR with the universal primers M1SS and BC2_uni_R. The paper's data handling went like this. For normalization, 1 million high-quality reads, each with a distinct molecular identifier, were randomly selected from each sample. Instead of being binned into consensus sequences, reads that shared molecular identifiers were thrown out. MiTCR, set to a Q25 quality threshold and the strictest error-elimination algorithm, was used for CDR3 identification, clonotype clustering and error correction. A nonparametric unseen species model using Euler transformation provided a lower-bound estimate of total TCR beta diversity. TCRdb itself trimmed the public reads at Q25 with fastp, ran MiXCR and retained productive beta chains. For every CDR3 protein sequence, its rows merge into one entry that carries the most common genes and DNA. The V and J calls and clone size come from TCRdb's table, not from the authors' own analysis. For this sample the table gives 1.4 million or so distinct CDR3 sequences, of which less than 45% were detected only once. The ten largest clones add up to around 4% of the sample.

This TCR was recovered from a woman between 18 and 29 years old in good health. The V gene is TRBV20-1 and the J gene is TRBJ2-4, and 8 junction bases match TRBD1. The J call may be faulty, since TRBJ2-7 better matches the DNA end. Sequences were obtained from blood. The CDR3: CSAEGDRWYEQYF. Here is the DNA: TGCAGTGCCGAGGGGGACAGGTGGTACGAGCAGTACTTC.